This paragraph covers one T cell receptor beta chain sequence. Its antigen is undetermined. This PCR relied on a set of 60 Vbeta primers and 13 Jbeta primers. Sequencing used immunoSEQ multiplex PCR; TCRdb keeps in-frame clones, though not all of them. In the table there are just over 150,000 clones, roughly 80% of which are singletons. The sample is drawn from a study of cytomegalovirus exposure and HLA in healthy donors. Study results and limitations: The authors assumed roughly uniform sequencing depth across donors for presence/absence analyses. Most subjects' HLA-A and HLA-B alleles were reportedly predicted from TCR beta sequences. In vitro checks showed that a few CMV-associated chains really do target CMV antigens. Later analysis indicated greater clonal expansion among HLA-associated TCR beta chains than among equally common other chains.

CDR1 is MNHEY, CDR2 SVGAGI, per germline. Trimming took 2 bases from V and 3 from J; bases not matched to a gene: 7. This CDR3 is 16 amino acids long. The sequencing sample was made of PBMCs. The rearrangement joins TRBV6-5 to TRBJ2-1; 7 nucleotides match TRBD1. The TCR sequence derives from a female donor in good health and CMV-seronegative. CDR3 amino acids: CASSYTRGLLYNEQFF. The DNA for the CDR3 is TGTGCCAGCAGTTACACGAGGGGGCTACTCTACAATGAGCAGTTCTTC.